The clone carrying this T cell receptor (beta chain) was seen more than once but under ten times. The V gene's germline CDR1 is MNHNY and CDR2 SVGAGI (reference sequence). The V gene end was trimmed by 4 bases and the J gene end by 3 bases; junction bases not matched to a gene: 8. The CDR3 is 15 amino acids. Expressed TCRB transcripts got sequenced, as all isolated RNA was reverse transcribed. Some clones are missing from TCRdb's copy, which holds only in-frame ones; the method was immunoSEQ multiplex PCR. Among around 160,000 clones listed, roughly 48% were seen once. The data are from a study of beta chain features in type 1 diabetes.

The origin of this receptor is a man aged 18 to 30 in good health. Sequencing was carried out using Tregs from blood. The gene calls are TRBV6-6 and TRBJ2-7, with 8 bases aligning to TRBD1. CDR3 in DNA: TGTGCCAGCAGTTCTTCCGGGACAGGCCACTACGAGCAGTACTTC. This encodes CASSSSGTGHYEQYF.